This TCR beta chain derives from a study of blood T cell repertoires in COVID-19. Clones were sequenced by immunoSEQ multiplex PCR, and TCRdb holds only the in-frame ones, with some missing. The sample yields 300,000 to 450,000 clones, roughly 87% seen once. Participants were aged about 18 to 100 years from roughly 26 US areas. Each participant's cohort was designated according to participant-reported clinical history. For recovered donors of Cohort 3, there were two negative PCRs, clearance, or symptom resolution. V gave up 6 bases and J gave up 5 bases; unmatched junction bases: 0. Germline CDR1 is ENHRY and CDR2 is SYGVKD. The CDR3 runs 11 residues.

The TCR was taken from a woman aged 25 to 39 who had recovered from COVID-19. V and J are TRBV10-3 and TRBJ2-7; 8 nucleotides match TRBD2. Source material: PBMCs or T cells enriched from blood (not recorded which). The CDR3 spells CAIRRGDEQYF. For the CDR3, the DNA is TGTGCCATCAGGCGGGGGGACGAGCAGTACTTC.